This TCR beta chain was obtained from a study of regulatory and conventional T cells in RAG deficiency. Trimming removed 4 bases at V and 0 bases at J, with 16 bases between. The CDR3 spans 16 residues. CDR1 SGHNT and CDR2 YYREEE come from the germline V gene (reference sequence). The sorted conventional CD4+ T cells were CD25-low and CD127-high, with genomic DNA sequenced. A word on this clone: Its target is unknown.

Sequencing was performed with immunoSEQ multiplex PCR; in TCRdb, only in-frame clones are kept and a portion is missing. The sample has around 25,000 clones; approximately 96% are singletons. Whole-study results and caveats: These Omenn syndrome Treg sorts may hold peripherally activated cells instead. In Omenn syndrome, Treg and Tconv repertoires overlapped >85%. Shannon entropy fell and Simpson indices rose in RAG-deficient patients.

These same data were also listed under a study on regulatory T cells. That report notes: The primer mix had 52 TRBV and 13 TRBJ primers.

J is TRBJ1-1 and V is TRBV5-4, with D perhaps TRBD1 (5 bases). This TCR derives from a human donor in good health. Source material: CD25- CD4+ T cells sorted from blood. This chain's CDR3 is CASSPSATAMNTEAFF. In DNA form, the CDR3 reads TGTGCCAGCAGCCCATCGGCGACAGCCATGAACACTGAAGCTTTCTTT.